The rows below give T cell receptor beta chains drawn from one sample of a study of blood T cell repertoires in COVID-19. Generated by immunoSEQ multiplex PCR, the TCRdb table keeps only in-frame clones and is missing some. The sample yields about 120,000 clones, just under 80% seen once. The specimen was peripheral blood. These receptors were taken from a man in his sixties with active or convalescent COVID-19. Each CDR3 is given with its conserved first and last residue. D genes are given only for firm matches. The size field is filled for only some rows; it gives once, few, many or a size class.

j_call d_call v_call clone_size cdr3_aa cdr3_nt
TRBJ2-3 - TRBV29-1 - CSLQGFSSTDTQYF TGCAGCTTACAGGGATTTTCTAGCACAGATACGCAGTATTTT
TRBJ2-7 - TRBV30 - CAWRLGRGSSPAYF TGTGCCTGGAGGCTTGGAAGGGGGAGTAGTCCAGCGTACTTC
TRBJ1-5 TRBD1 TRBV29-1 - CSAGTGRQPQHF TGCAGCGCCGGGACAGGGCGTCAGCCCCAGCATTTT
TRBJ2-2 TRBD2 TRBV3-1/TRBV3-2 - CASSRAGEKRGELFF TGTGCCAGCAGCCGGGCGGGAGAAAAACGCGGGGAGCTGTTTTTT
TRBJ2-1 TRBD1 TRBV11-3 once CASSSRGRNEQFF TGTGCCAGCAGCTCCAGGGGGCGAAATGAGCAGTTCTTC
TRBJ2-5 TRBD2 TRBV6-5 once CASSSPGGGEETQYF TGTGCCAGCAGTTCTCCGGGGGGAGGAGAAGAGACCCAGTACTTC
TRBJ2-7 TRBD2 TRBV27 many CASSVGLAGAEQYF TGTGCCAGCAGTGTTGGGCTAGCGGGAGCCGAGCAGTACTTC
TRBJ1-5 TRBD1 TRBV4-1 - CASSPYPDRVTNQPQHF TGCGCCAGCAGCCCCTATCCTGACAGGGTAACCAATCAGCCCCAGCATTTT
TRBJ2-3 - TRBV7-2 - CASSLVGSSTDTQYF TGTGCCAGCAGCTTAGTTGGCAGTAGCACAGATACGCAGTATTTT
TRBJ2-3 - TRBV7-8 once CASSLKGRTDTQYF TGTGCCAGCAGCTTAAAAGGGAGAACAGATACGCAGTATTTT
TRBJ2-1 TRBD1 TRBV6-5 - CASGLTTGGYEQFF TGTGCCAGCGGACTGACCACAGGGGGTTATGAGCAGTTCTTC
TRBJ1-2 - TRBV15 once CATSRDSQRTVSYGYTF TGTGCCACCAGCAGAGATTCCCAGCGGACAGTTAGCTATGGCTACACCTTC
TRBJ1-1 - TRBV7-9 - CASSSKSGFNTEAFF TGTGCCAGCAGCTCCAAATCCGGTTTCAACACTGAAGCTTTCTTT
TRBJ2-4 - TRBV6-5 - CASSYSSQGKNIQYF TGTGCCAGCAGTTACTCTTCACAGGGCAAAAACATTCAGTACTTC
TRBJ2-7 - TRBV7-9 few CASSKAGARPYEQYF TGTGCCAGCAGCAAGGCGGGGGCTCGGCCTTACGAGCAGTACTTC
TRBJ2-5 TRBD2 TRBV7-6 - CASSQGRVAGPNVRETQYF TGTGCCAGCAGCCAAGGAAGGGTAGCGGGACCCAATGTTAGGGAGACCCAGTACTTC
TRBJ2-7 - TRBV3-1/TRBV3-2 - CASGLRGNSYEQYF TGTGCCAGCGGTCTCCGCGGGAACTCCTACGAGCAGTACTTC
TRBJ2-7 - TRBV14 once CASSQAGTPISYEQYF TGTGCCAGCAGCCAAGCCGGGACACCGATATCCTACGAGCAGTACTTC
TRBJ2-2 - TRBV6-2/TRBV6-3 - CASSLGVFNTGELFF TGTGCCAGCAGTTTAGGGGTCTTCAACACCGGGGAGCTGTTTTTT
TRBJ2-7 - TRBV18 - CASSPTGSYEQYF TGTGCCAGCTCACCGACAGGCTCCTACGAGCAGTACTTC
TRBJ1-3 - TRBV7-2 - CASSLYGGSGNTIYF TGTGCCAGCAGCTTATACGGCGGATCTGGAAACACCATATATTTT
TRBJ1-2 TRBD1 TRBV29-1 - CSVDVDPGQGADNYGYTF TGCAGCGTTGACGTCGACCCAGGACAGGGGGCTGATAACTATGGCTACACCTTC
TRBJ1-5 - TRBV5-1 - CASTPTGAFNQPQHF TGCGCCAGCACACCGACAGGAGCATTCAATCAGCCCCAGCATTTT
TRBJ2-7 - TRBV11-2 - CASSLETSSYEQYF TGTGCCAGCAGCTTGGAGACCAGCTCCTACGAGCAGTACTTC
TRBJ1-5 TRBD1 TRBV6-5 - CASSHGQGGQPQHF TGTGCCAGCAGTCACGGACAGGGAGGGCAGCCCCAGCATTTT
TRBJ1-1 TRBD1 TRBV6-2/TRBV6-3 once CASSFSRTGSTEAFF TGTGCCAGCAGTTTTTCCCGGACAGGAAGCACTGAAGCTTTCTTT
TRBJ1-3 TRBD1 TRBV28 - CASSLTGTGVRGGNTIYF TGTGCCAGCAGTTTGACCGGGACAGGGGTCCGAGGAGGAAACACCATATATTTT
TRBJ1-1 - TRBV5-1 - CASSLGSVNTEAFF TGCGCCAGCAGCTTGGGGTCGGTGAACACTGAAGCTTTCTTT
TRBJ2-1 TRBD2 TRBV10-3 - CAISELSTASGNEQFF TGTGCCATCAGTGAGTTAAGTACTGCTAGCGGCAATGAGCAGTTCTTC
TRBJ1-1 - TRBV29-1 few CSVEEAINTEAFF TGCAGCGTTGAGGAGGCAATTAACACTGAAGCTTTCTTT
TRBJ1-1 - TRBV5-1 - CASSLEALLNTEAFF TGCGCCAGCAGCTTGGAAGCCCTCTTGAACACTGAAGCTTTCTTT
TRBJ2-7 TRBD1 TRBV28 - CASSLLGQGESYEQYF TGTGCCAGCAGTTTGCTGGGACAGGGGGAATCCTACGAGCAGTACTTC
TRBJ2-7 TRBD2 TRBV7-2 - CASSLSGSSYEQYF TGTGCCAGCAGCTTGAGCGGGAGCTCCTACGAGCAGTACTTC
TRBJ2-2 TRBD1 TRBV7-2 - CASSLTGTGSNSGELFF TGTGCCAGCAGCTTAACCGGGACAGGATCTAATAGCGGGGAGCTGTTTTTT
TRBJ1-6 - TRBV23-1 - CASSQYASHSPLHF TGCGCCAGCAGTCAATATGCGTCCCATTCACCCCTCCACTTT
TRBJ1-5 TRBD1 TRBV7-3 once CASSPDRGQPQHF TGTGCCAGCAGCCCCGACAGGGGTCAGCCCCAGCATTTT
TRBJ2-7 TRBD1 TRBV5-1 few CASSSTTGGYEQYF TGCGCCAGCAGCTCAACGACAGGGGGATACGAGCAGTACTTC
TRBJ1-5 TRBD1 TRBV6-5 - CASRLTGYTNQPQHF TGTGCCAGCCGCCTGACAGGGTACACCAATCAGCCCCAGCATTTT
TRBJ2-3 - TRBV9 - CASSVGLSDTQYF TGTGCCAGCAGCGTGGGACTTTCAGATACGCAGTATTTT
TRBJ2-1 TRBD2 TRBV2 - CASHSTSGGIDEQFF TGTGCCAGCCATTCGACTAGCGGGGGCATCGATGAGCAGTTCTTC
TRBJ2-1 - TRBV7-2 - CASSLDGGLENEQFF TGTGCCAGCAGCTTAGACGGGGGTCTGGAGAATGAGCAGTTCTTC
TRBJ2-7 - TRBV7-9 - CASSLGEAPFTYEQYF TGTGCCAGCAGCTTAGGCGAAGCACCCTTTACCTACGAGCAGTACTTC
TRBJ2-2 TRBD2 TRBV24-1 - CATRPTRSGTNTGELFF TGTGCCACCAGGCCAACCCGGAGCGGGACGAACACCGGGGAGCTGTTTTTT
TRBJ1-3 TRBD1 TRBV7-2 few CASSLRTGAGNTIYF TGTGCCAGCAGCTTAAGGACAGGGGCTGGAAACACCATATATTTT
TRBJ1-1 TRBD1 TRBV28 few CASSLQGAGLMQVAFF TGTGCCAGCAGTTTGCAGGGGGCCGGGTTGATGCAAGTAGCTTTCTTT
TRBJ2-1 TRBD1 TRBV6-5 - CASRPGQDYNEQFF TGTGCCAGCAGACCGGGACAGGACTACAATGAGCAGTTCTTC
TRBJ2-2 TRBD2 TRBV7-6 - CASSLVRRELTGELFF TGTGCCAGCAGCTTAGTAAGGCGGGAGTTAACCGGGGAGCTGTTTTTT
TRBJ1-5 TRBD1 TRBV6-7 few CASSYLTGQGQPQHF TGTGCCAGCAGTTACCTCACGGGACAGGGTCAGCCCCAGCATTTT
TRBJ2-7 TRBD2 TRBV7-2 few CASSLVASGSSSYEQYF TGTGCCAGCAGCTTAGTGGCTAGCGGGTCGAGCTCCTACGAGCAGTACTTC
TRBJ2-1 TRBD2 TRBV5-1 - CASSFSSGSYNEQFF TGCGCCAGCAGCTTCTCTAGCGGGTCATACAATGAGCAGTTCTTC
TRBJ2-1 - TRBV9 - CASSVDLSGEQFF TGTGCCAGCAGCGTAGACCTCTCGGGTGAGCAGTTCTTC
TRBJ2-5 - TRBV4-1 - CASSQEATGQETQYF TGCGCCAGCAGCCAAGAGGCGACAGGTCAAGAGACCCAGTACTTC
TRBJ1-2 - TRBV5-6 - CASSLDTGTFFGYTF TGTGCCAGCAGCTTGGACACCGGGACATTCTTTGGCTACACCTTC